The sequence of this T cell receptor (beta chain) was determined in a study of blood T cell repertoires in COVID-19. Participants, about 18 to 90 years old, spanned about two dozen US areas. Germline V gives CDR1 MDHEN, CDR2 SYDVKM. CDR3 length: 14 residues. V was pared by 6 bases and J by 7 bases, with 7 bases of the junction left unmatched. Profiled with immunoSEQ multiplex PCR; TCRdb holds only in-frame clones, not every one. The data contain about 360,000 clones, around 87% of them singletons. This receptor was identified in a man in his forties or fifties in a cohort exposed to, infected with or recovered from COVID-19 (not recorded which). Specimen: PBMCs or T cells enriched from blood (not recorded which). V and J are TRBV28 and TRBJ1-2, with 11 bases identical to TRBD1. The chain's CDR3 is CASSLGQGERGYTF. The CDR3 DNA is TGTGCCAGCAGCTTGGGACAGGGGGAGCGTGGCTACACCTTC.